One sample yielded the 7 T cell receptor beta chains listed below, sequenced in a study of regulatory T cells in long-lasting Graves disease (TCRdb year 2021). Per the publication, the time point label means: persistent/refractory GD, antithyroid drugs over 5 years with positive TRAb. For both TCR sequencing and RNA sequencing, RNA was extracted from PBMCs using TRIzol. To prepare the library, multiplex PCR was applied. Instrument used: Illumina HiSeq 4000. To build TCR beta libraries, CDR3 regions were amplified by Arm-PCR using iRepertoire HTBI primers. TCRdb trimmed public reads at Q25 via fastp, called clones via MiXCR and kept in-frame beta chains. Each record represents a unique CDR3 protein, reported with the most common genes and DNA among its rows. The sample data list roughly 400,000 distinct CDR3 sequences, and under 25% of these were observed just once. The ten largest make up roughly an eighth of the sample.

The source material was peripheral blood mononuclear cells (PBMCs), sampled when the disease was refractory, from a patient treated with antithyroid drugs. Receptor source: a female donor with Graves disease.

The chain is built from TRBV10-3 and TRBJ1-5; the D gene is possibly TRBD1 (6 bases). Looked up from germline, CDR1 is ENHRY and CDR2 is SYGVKD. V was shortened by 8 bases and J by 3 bases, with 14 bases between the two germline ends. This CDR3 contains 14 residues. The CDR3 bases are TGTGCCATCGGGGGCAGGGGACCCAATCAGCCCCAGCATTTT. Protein sequence: CAIGGRGPNQPQHF.

Concerning this clonotype itself: Mismatch with germline at one junction end may stem from a read error. V and J are TRBV5-4 and TRBJ2-2, with 9 positions matching TRBD1. Per germline, CDR1 SGHNT and CDR2 YYREEE (reference sequence). The CDR3 has 17 residues. As DNA, the CDR3 is TGTGCCAGCAGCCCCCTGACAGGGGGGAAGAACACCGGGGAGCTGCTTTTT. Amino acid sequence: CASSPLTGGKNTGELLF.

CDR3 sequence reads: CSARDPPGRNNEKLFF. CDR3 nucleotide sequence: TGCAGTGCTAGAGATCCCCCGGGACGGAATAATGAAAAACTGTTTTTT. The J gene is TRBJ1-4, the V gene TRBV20-1; a weak D match, TRBD1 (5 bases). Looked up from germline, CDR1 is DFQATT and CDR2 is SNEGSKA (reference sequence). CDR3 length: 16 amino acids. The V and J ends lost 0 bases and 4 bases respectively, with 15 bases between them.

This clonotype was seen many times. The CDR3: CASSDLPGRWPYEQYF. The CDR3 region has the DNA TGTGCCAGCAGCGACCTGCCCGGGAGATGGCCATACGAGCAGTACTTC. This chain connects TRBV11-2 to TRBJ2-7; possible D gene TRBD2, 6 bases. Looked up from germline, CDR1 is SGHAT and CDR2 is FQNNGV. Deletions cut 5 bases from V and 4 bases from J, with 21 bases between. CDR3 length equals 16 residues. The whole variable domain, filled in from reference TRBV11-2 and TRBJ2-7, reads EAGVAQSPRYKIIEKRQSVAFWCNPISGHATLYWYQQILGQGPKLLIQFQNNGVVDDSQLPKDRFSAERLKGVDSTLKIQPAKLEDSAVYLCASSDLPGRWPYEQYFGPGTRLTVT.

This clonotype was observed many times. The chain links TRBV3-1 to TRBJ1-1; the D gene is possibly TRBD1 (6 bases). This CDR3 has 13 residues. CDR1 and CDR2 (germline): LGHDT, YNNKEL (reference sequence). Trimming took 2 bases from V and 5 from J, leaving 9 bases between them. This CDR3 reads CASSQQQGTEAFF. CDR3 sequence (DNA): TGTGCCAGCAGCCAACAACAGGGAACTGAAGCTTTCTTT.

A remark on this clonotype: A read error may explain this, as a much larger clone is one base away. This chain uses TRBV20-1 with TRBJ2-5; TRBD1 aligns across 8 bases. CDR3 length: 14 residues. From germline, CDR1 is DFQATT and CDR2 SNEGSKA (reference sequence). The V and J ends lost 2 bases and 5 bases, in that order; junction bases with no gene match: 7. The CDR3 sequence is CSARMRPGGETQYF. The CDR3 DNA follows: TGCAGTGCTAGAATGCGGCCAGGGGGCGAGACCCAGTACTTC.

This clonotype was seen many times. The chain links TRBV10-3 to TRBJ2-7; TRBD1 matches 7 bases. CDR3 length equals 11 residues. Germline values: CDR1 ENHRY, CDR2 SYGVKD. The V gene end was trimmed by 10 bases and the J gene end by 3 bases; junction bases not matched to a gene: 3. The CDR3 bases are TGTGCCACCGGACAGGACTACGAGCAGTACTTC. Translation: CATGQDYEQYF.